This T cell receptor (beta chain) is from a study of cytomegalovirus exposure and HLA in healthy donors. Study-level findings and limits: The study reported that TCR beta sequences accurately predicted HLA-A and HLA-B alleles in most subjects. Under in vitro conditions, a few CMV-associated chains were confirmed as specific for CMV antigens.

The V gene's germline CDR1 is MNHNS and CDR2 SASEGT. J was trimmed by 0 bases and V by 5 bases; bases with no gene match: 4. This CDR3 has 15 amino acids. A note on this clone: Its antigen is undetermined.

13 Jbeta primers and 60 Vbeta primers were used for the PCR. This table comes from immunoSEQ multiplex PCR, and its TCRdb copy is limited to in-frame clones, with some not included. The sample holds around 63,000 clones, around 85% seen once. This chain links TRBV6-1 with TRBJ2-7; 10 bases line up with TRBD2. The sequence came from a woman aged 25 to 39 in good health and CMV-seronegative. The sequenced sample was PBMCs. In DNA, the CDR3 is TGTGCCAGCAGTTTTACTAGCGGGGCCTCCTACGAGCAGTACTTC. Translated, it gives CASSFTSGASYEQYF.